Listed here are 27 T cell receptor beta chains from one sample, sequenced in a study of blood T cell repertoires in COVID-19. Repertoires were generated with immunoSEQ multiplex PCR, while TCRdb's copy carries only in-frame clones and drops some. The sample lists 55,000 to 80,000 clones; more than 65% were seen once. Sample: peripheral blood. These receptors were collected from a woman aged 80 or over with active or convalescent COVID-19.

CDR3 loop: CASSRDRGRGEQYF. DNA for the CDR3: TGTGCCAGCAGCCGGGACAGGGGGCGTGGAGAGCAGTACTTC. V usage is TRBV7-2 and J usage is TRBJ2-7, with TRBD1 identical over 12 bases. CDR1 is SGHTA and CDR2 is FQGNSA in the germline V gene. With V trimmed by 5 bases and J by 7 bases, 6 bases remained unmatched. The CDR3 is 14 residues long. Supplemented by reference TRBV7-2 and TRBJ2-7, the full variable domain reads GAGVSQSPSNKVTEKGKDVELRCDPISGHTALYWYRQSLGQGLEFLIYFQGNSAPDKSGLPSDRFSAERTGGSVSTLTIQRTQQEDSAVYLCASSRDRGRGEQYFGPGTRLTVT.

This rearrangement joins TRBV6-5 to TRBJ2-7; D is perhaps TRBD1 (5 bases). The CDR3 contains 14 residues. Germline V gene lookup returns CDR1 MNHEY and CDR2 SVGAGI. The V end was cut by 7 bases, the J end by 4 bases, with 17 bases between. The CDR3 is CASTSSGLVYEQYF. CDR3 sequence (DNA): TGTGCCAGCACTTCGTCAGGGCTTGTTTACGAGCAGTACTTC.

By proportion, this clone is large. The chain is built from TRBV5-1 and TRBJ2-7; maybe TRBD1 (5 bases). This CDR3 has 14 amino acids. In germline, CDR1 is SGHRS, CDR2 YFSETQ. The V and J ends lost 3 bases and 2 bases respectively, with 12 bases between them. The CDR3 DNA is TGCGCCAGCAGCTCTTTCCAGGGCCCCTACGAGCAGTACTTC. Its protein product is CASSSFQGPYEQYF.

J is TRBJ1-2 and V is TRBV2; D uncertain. The CDR3 is 13 residues long. Germline V gene data show CDR1 as SNHLY and CDR2 as FYNNEI. Trimming left V 4 bases short and J 6 bases short, with 12 bases between. The CDR3 DNA reads TGTGCCAGCAGTGTCGGCAGGCGGGATGGCTACACCTTC. Translation gives CASSVGRRDGYTF. The full variable domain, in which reference TRBV2 and TRBJ1-2 provide the parts outside the CDR3, is EPEVTQTPSHQVTQMGQEVILRCVPISNHLYFYWYRQILGQKVEFLVSFYNNEISEKSEIFDDQFSVERPDGSNFTLKIRSTKLEDSAMYFCASSVGRRDGYTFGSGTRLTVV.

The chain carries TRBV9 and TRBJ1-1; the D gene is possibly TRBD1 (6 bases). The CDR3 is made up of 13 amino acids. Germline CDR1 is SGDLS and CDR2 is YYNGEE. Trimming took off 3 bases at V and 5 bases at J, with 11 bases between the two ends. The CDR3 sequence is CASSASTGTEAFF. DNA for the CDR3: TGTGCCAGCAGCGCCTCTACAGGGACTGAAGCTTTCTTT.

In its sample, this clone was seen a few times. This chain links TRBV13 with TRBJ2-2; TRBD1 is a possible D gene (6 bases). Germline lookup yields CDR1 PRHDT and CDR2 FYEKMQ (reference sequence). V lost 2 bases and J lost 4, with 11 bases in between. This CDR3 is built from 15 residues. In nucleotides, the CDR3 is TGTGCCAGCAGCTTAATGGGGGCAGGCACCGGGGAGCTGTTTTTT. Translation gives CASSLMGAGTGELFF.

The CDR3 DNA sequence: TGTGCCAGCAGGGTACAGGGGGCTAAGGTGACTGAAGCTTTCTTT. Translation: CASRVQGAKVTEAFF. The rearrangement links TRBV2 to TRBJ1-1, with 9 bases that match TRBD1. Germline V CDR1 and CDR2: SNHLY, FYNNEI. The CDR3 has 15 residues. V was pared by 6 bases and J by 5 bases, with 10 bases of the junction left unmatched.

The rearrangement uses TRBV5-1 and TRBJ1-5, with D tentatively TRBD1 (5 bases). Trimming shortened V by 1 base and J by 0 bases, and 14 bases separated the two germline ends. This CDR3 has 17 residues. Germline CDR1 reads SGHRS; CDR2 reads YFSETQ. The CDR3 DNA is TGCGCCAGCAGCTTGAAAATGGCAGGGAATAGCAATCAGCCCCAGCATTTT. Translation: CASSLKMAGNSNQPQHF.

The V gene is TRBV2, the J gene TRBJ2-7; 9 nucleotides agree with TRBD1. Germline-derived CDR1 and CDR2 are SNHLY and FYNNEI. The V segment lost 6 bases and the J segment 3 bases; nucleotides outside the gene matches: 6. This CDR3 spans 14 amino acids. CDR3 loop: CASRARDRDYEQYF. The DNA for the CDR3 is TGTGCCAGCAGGGCCCGGGACAGGGACTACGAGCAGTACTTC.

The chain has TRBV2 and TRBJ1-6; 9 bases agree with TRBD1. Germline values: CDR1 SNHLY, CDR2 FYNNEI. The CDR3 runs to 16 residues. V lost 7 bases, J lost 7 bases, and 11 bases stayed unmatched. The CDR3 sequence: CASNIPGQGLNSPLHF. The DNA of the CDR3 is TGTGCCAGCAATATCCCGGGACAGGGATTAAATTCACCCCTCCACTTT.

Concerning this clone itself: The identical CDR3 is also encoded by other nucleotide sequences in the sample. V and J are TRBV5-1 and TRBJ1-1; no reliable D call. This CDR3 is built from 13 residues. Germline-derived CDR1 and CDR2 are SGHRS and YFSETQ. V was clipped by 0 bases and J by 3 bases, with 6 bases between them. CDR3 DNA: TGCGCCAGCAGCTTGGGGCGGGACACTGAAGCTTTCTTT. Its protein product is CASSLGRDTEAFF.

The chain joins TRBV5-6 to TRBJ1-5; 12 bases are shared with TRBD1. The germline V gene encodes CDR1 SGHDT and CDR2 YYEEEE. Trimming at V came to 4 bases and at J to 0 bases, leaving 5 bases not matched to a gene. This CDR3 region has 17 residues. The CDR3 DNA sequence: TGTGCCAGCAGCCGAGGGACAGGGGGCCTTAGCAATCAGCCCCAGCATTTT. Translating gives CASSRGTGGLSNQPQHF.

The chain carries TRBV6-5 and TRBJ2-2; D perhaps matches TRBD1 (5 bases). V was cut by 6 bases and J by 5 bases, with 7 bases left in between. This CDR3 region has 12 residues. Germline CDR1 and CDR2: MNHEY and SVGAGI. Written as DNA, the CDR3 is TGTGCCAGCAGGGCAGGGACCGGGGAGCTGTTTTTT. Its translation is CASRAGTGELFF.

The chain links TRBV25-1 to TRBJ1-2; D is uncertain. The CDR3 sequence is 13 residues long. V lost 7 bases to trimming and J lost 2 bases, with 11 bases between them. Germline V CDR1 and CDR2: MGHDK, SYGVNS. The CDR3: CASIRETNYGYTF. The CDR3 region has the DNA TGTGCCAGCATCCGGGAGACAAACTATGGCTACACCTTC.

The genes are TRBV7-3 and TRBJ2-7; D not resolved. V gave up 3 bases and J gave up 3 bases, with 9 bases separating them. CDR1 SGHTA and CDR2 FQGTGA come from the germline V gene. The CDR3 consists of 13 residues. CDR3 nucleotides: TGTGCCAGCAGCTTGCAGGTGAACTACGAGCAGTACTTC. Translating it yields CASSLQVNYEQYF.

This chain links TRBV2 with TRBJ2-3, with D possibly TRBD1 on 6 matching bases. Deletions cut 2 bases from V and 2 bases from J, with 11 bases between. The length of the CDR3 is 15 residues. Germline V CDR1 and CDR2: SNHLY, FYNNEI. The chain's CDR3 is CASSELRGHTDTQYF. The CDR3 DNA follows: TGTGCCAGCAGTGAACTCAGGGGACACACAGATACGCAGTATTTT.

The rearrangement links TRBV11-3 to TRBJ1-6, with D possibly TRBD1 on 5 matching bases. V shed 1 base and J shed 2 bases, with 6 bases lying between them. Germline V gene sequence: CDR1 SGHNT, CDR2 YENEEA. The CDR3 covers 15 residues. The CDR3 region is CASSLGGAYNSPLHF. CDR3 bases: TGTGCCAGCAGCTTAGGGGGCGCCTATAATTCACCCCTCCACTTT.

As concerns this clone: The identical CDR3 is also encoded by other nucleotide sequences in the sample. This chain uses TRBV6-5 with TRBJ2-1, with TRBD1 identical over 7 bases. The junction had 5 bases not matched to a gene; V was cut back by 6 bases and J by 0 bases. Germline values: CDR1 MNHEY, CDR2 SVGAGI. This CDR3 has 15 residues. The CDR3 spells CASSPDRVSYNEQFF. The CDR3 nucleotides read TGTGCCAGCAGCCCCGACAGGGTCTCCTACAATGAGCAGTTCTTC.

This chain links TRBV9 with TRBJ2-7; 9 positions agree with TRBD2. The V and J ends lost 0 bases and 3 bases, in that order; junction bases with no gene match: 4. CDR1 SGDLS and CDR2 YYNGEE come from the germline V gene. CDR3 length: 15 residues. The CDR3 sequence is CASSVGLAGNYEQYF. CDR3 coding DNA: TGTGCCAGCAGCGTAGGGCTAGCGGGGAACTACGAGCAGTACTTC.

The chain recombines TRBV5-4 with TRBJ2-3; possible D gene TRBD1, 8 bases. The CDR3 runs to 13 residues. From germline, CDR1 is SGHNT and CDR2 YYREEE (reference sequence). Deletions cut 4 bases from V and 9 bases from J, with 15 bases between. CDR3 bases: TGTGCCAGCAGCCCCGGACAGGGAGGGACGCAGTATTTT. This sequence encodes CASSPGQGGTQYF. Filled out from reference TRBV5-4 and TRBJ2-3, the complete variable domain reads ETGVTQSPTHLIKTRGQQVTLRCSSQSGHNTVSWYQQALGQGPQFIFQYYREEENGRGNFPPRFSGLQFPNYSSELNVNALELDDSALYLCASSPGQGGTQYFGPGTRLTVL.

This clone was seen only once. J is TRBJ1-6 and V is TRBV7-3; D is ambiguous. CDR3 size: 19 residues. In germline, CDR1 is SGHTA, CDR2 FQGTGA. The ends were cut back, 5 bases at V and 3 bases at J, with 23 bases in the middle. The CDR3 DNA sequence: TGTGCCAGCAGCCGAGAGATCCGGGTCCCTAAGATCTATAATTCACCCCTCCACTTT. It specifies CASSREIRVPKIYNSPLHF.

V is TRBV7-9 and J is TRBJ2-2; D gene uncertain. This CDR3 comprises 15 residues. Germline CDR1 SEHNR, CDR2 FQNEAQ (reference sequence). V dropped 3 bases and J dropped 3 bases, with 11 bases sitting between them. Here the CDR3 reads CASSLSTPHTGELFF. In DNA form, the CDR3 reads TGTGCCAGCAGCTTGTCTACGCCGCACACCGGGGAGCTGTTTTTT.

The chain carries TRBV29-1 and TRBJ1-2; no clear D. V lost 4 bases to trimming and J lost 3 bases, with 3 bases between them. Germline V gene lookup returns CDR1 SQVTM and CDR2 ANQGSEA. The CDR3 runs 10 residues. Here the CDR3 DNA reads TGCAGCGTTGCTGACTATGGCTACACCTTC. This translates into CSVADYGYTF.

The rearrangement joins TRBV5-5 to TRBJ2-6; 7 bases match TRBD1. Per germline, CDR1 SGHKS and CDR2 YYEKEE (reference sequence). The CDR3 has 16 amino acids. Losses at the gene ends were 2 bases for V and 2 bases for J; bases not matched to a gene: 4. CDR3: CASSFSQGAGANVLTF. CDR3 DNA sequence: TGTGCCAGCAGCTTTTCCCAGGGGGCTGGGGCCAACGTCCTGACTTTC.

The V gene is TRBV5-6, the J gene TRBJ2-2, with a possible D match to TRBD2 (6 bases). V lost 4 bases, J lost 6 bases, and 13 bases lay in between. The CDR3 totals 14 residues. In germline, CDR1 is SGHDT, CDR2 YYEEEE. CDR3 DNA: TGTGCCAGCAGCCGGGACTGGAAGGCCGGGGAGCTGTTTTTT. Translated, it gives CASSRDWKAGELFF. Together with reference TRBV5-6 and TRBJ2-2, the CDR3 gives the full variable domain: DAGVTQSPTHLIKTRGQQVTLRCSPKSGHDTVSWYQQALGQGPQFIFQYYEEEERQRGNFPDRFSGHQFPNYSSELNVNALLLGDSALYLCASSRDWKAGELFFGEGSRLTVL.

V usage is TRBV2 and J usage is TRBJ1-2; D is unresolved. CDR1 is SNHLY, CDR2 FYNNEI, per germline. The V gene lost 6 bases and the J gene lost 7 bases, with 18 bases spanning the gap. This CDR3 has 14 amino acids. CDR3 nucleotides: TGTGCCAGCAGGGGTCTGACTGCCCTATCTGGCTACACCTTC. It translates to CASRGLTALSGYTF.

V and J are TRBV13 and TRBJ1-1; TRBD1 matches 10 bases. V trimming: 5 bases; J trimming: 4 bases; junction bases outside the gene matches: 7. Germline CDR1 reads PRHDT; CDR2 reads FYEKMQ (reference sequence). The CDR3 totals 15 residues. The DNA of the CDR3 is TGTGCCAGCAGCCAGGGACAGGGGACGGCCACTGAAGCTTTCTTT. Protein product: CASSQGQGTATEAFF.